The 25 T cell receptor beta chains below all came from one sample that was sequenced in a study of tumor and adjacent non-tumor tissue in lung cancer. TCRbeta libraries were built with three rounds of nested PCR, modified from ARM-PCR. TCRdb processed the multiplex PCR reads anew with MiXCR; each CDR3 protein has one entry. The table has 200,000 to 250,000 distinct CDR3 sequences, 70% to 75% seen once; the top ten hold 20% to 25%. RNA was extracted from bulk tissue without any cell sorting. The sequencing input was lung tumor tissue. Source of these receptors: a man in his sixties with non-small cell lung cancer.

Concerning this clonotype itself: The junction departs from the called germline gene at one end, perhaps through a read error. This chain links TRBV28 with TRBJ2-3; 10 bases agree with TRBD2. The germline gives CDR1 MDHEN, CDR2 SYDVKM. The CDR3 has 16 residues. CDR3 bases: TGTGCCAGCAGTTTTACTAGCGGGGTCCCCGGGGATATGCAGTATTTT. It codes for CASSFTSGVPGDMQYF.

The table lists this clonotype with a few counts. The rearrangement links TRBV4-1 to TRBJ1-4; 10 positions agree with TRBD1. The CDR3 extends over 16 amino acids. The germline V gene encodes CDR1 MGHRA and CDR2 YSYEKL. V was pared by 3 bases and J by 4 bases, with 5 bases of the junction left unmatched. CDR3 sequence: CASSQGQGSNNEKLFF. CDR3 nucleotide sequence: TGCGCCAGCAGCCAGGGACAGGGGTCGAATAATGAAAAACTGTTTTTT.

Turning to this clonotype: It may be a read error: a sequence one base away is much more abundant. V is TRBV6-1 and J is TRBJ2-2; D assignment may be TRBD1 or TRBD2 (5 bases each). The CDR3 has 16 amino acids. In germline, CDR1 is MNHNS, CDR2 SASEGT. Trimming left V 6 bases short and J 7 bases short, with 21 bases between. The DNA for the CDR3 is TGTGCCAGCAGCCCCGGGACCTCGGGCTGGAGCGGGGAGCTGTTTTTT. It translates to CASSPGTSGWSGELFF.

The chain joins TRBV7-9 to TRBJ2-3, with no clear D. Germline V lookup: CDR1 SEHNR, CDR2 FQNEAQ (reference sequence). The CDR3 runs to 15 residues. V was clipped by 1 base and J by 0 bases, with 8 bases between them. CDR3 nucleotide sequence: TGTGCCAGCAGCTTAGATTCACACAGCACAGATACGCAGTATTTT. Its protein is CASSLDSHSTDTQYF.

The genes are TRBV4-2 and TRBJ1-6, with a possible D match to TRBD1 (5 bases). Trimming took off 0 bases at V and 7 bases at J, with 22 bases between the two ends. Looked up from germline, CDR1 is LGHNA and CDR2 is YNFKEQ. This CDR3 is built from 19 residues. The CDR3 nucleotides read TGTGCCAGCAGCCAAGATGAGGGGAGACAATTTTCCCGGAATTCACCCCTCCACTTT. Its protein product is CASSQDEGRQFSRNSPLHF.

Notes on this clonotype: Given a much more abundant clone one base away, this may be a read error. The genes are TRBV20-1 and TRBJ2-2; D is unresolved. V dropped 2 bases and J dropped 2 bases, with 18 bases sitting between them. CDR1 and CDR2 (germline): DFQATT, SNEGSKA (reference sequence). The CDR3 is made up of 17 amino acids. DNA for the CDR3: TGCAGTGCTAGAACGCAAGAGGCGGTGGGCAACACCGGGGAGCTGTTTTTT. Residues: CSARTQEAVGNTGELFF.

The chain recombines TRBV11-2 with TRBJ2-5, with D possibly being TRBD2 (6 bases). Per the germline V gene, CDR1 is SGHAT and CDR2 is FQNNGV. V was clipped by 10 bases and J by 2 bases, with 17 bases between them. The CDR3 loop spans 14 amino acids. The CDR3 loop reads CAKSSGLLQETQYF. CDR3 nucleotides: TGTGCCAAGAGCTCGGGACTGCTTCAAGAGACCCAGTACTTC.

Turning to this clonotype: Lacking the conserved final phenylalanine or tryptophan, this CDR3 likely reflects a read error. Because the CDR3's place on the DNA is in doubt, the DNA is left out and the CDR3 is given as listed by TCRdb. The chain carries TRBV20-1 and TRBJ2-3; the DNA was not compared with TRBD2, the D call given in the table. Germline V gene data show CDR1 as DFQATT and CDR2 as SNEGSKA (reference sequence). The CDR3 has 16 amino acids, counting both end residues. The CDR3 is CSARVASGTSTDTKYL.

On this clonotype: The conserved phenylalanine or tryptophan is not found at the CDR3 terminus, so this likely reflects a read error. V gene TRBV11-2 combines with J gene TRBJ2-5; TRBD1 agrees at 7 bases. Germline V CDR1 and CDR2: SGHAT, FQNNGV. This CDR3 has 13 amino acids. CDR3 in amino acids: CVSSSTGEETQYS. The CDR3 nucleotides read TGTGTCAGCAGCTCTACAGGGGAAGAGACCCAGTACTCG.

Concerning this clonotype: A much more abundant neighbour one base away suggests this may be a read error. This chain links TRBV6-6 with TRBJ1-2, with 9 bases matching TRBD1. The CDR3 sequence is 16 residues long. Germline V CDR1 and CDR2: MNHNY, SVGAGI (reference sequence). The CDR3 reads CARSYGTGTGNYGYTF. DNA of the CDR3: TGTGCCAGGAGTTACGGGACAGGGACGGGTAACTATGGCTACACCTTC.

With regard to this clonotype: One end of the junction fails to match germline, which may point to a read error. V gene TRBV29-1 combines with J gene TRBJ2-3, with D hard to call. Germline V lookup: CDR1 SQVTM, CDR2 ANQGSEA. The CDR3 totals 13 residues. This chain's CDR3 is CCVVAGNTDTQYF. The CDR3 bases are TGCTGCGTTGTGGCTGGGAACACGGATACGCAGTATTTT.

A remark on this clonotype: One junction end disagrees with the germline gene, perhaps due to a read error. V usage is TRBV6-1 and J usage is TRBJ1-2; 7 nucleotides line up with TRBD1. This CDR3 has 14 residues. Per the germline V gene, CDR1 is MNHNS and CDR2 is SASEGT. The chain's CDR3 is CVSSQGGGSYGYTF. In nucleotides, the CDR3 is TGTGTCAGCAGTCAGGGGGGGGGTTCCTACGGCTACACCTTC.

This clonotype was counted ten times or more. The V and J genes are TRBV6-5 and TRBJ1-2; D perhaps matches TRBD1 (6 bases). Germline CDR1 is MNHEY and CDR2 is SVGAGI. V was shortened by 0 bases and J by 5 bases, with 13 bases between the two germline ends. The CDR3 runs to 15 residues. This chain's CDR3 is CASSYSSPGAYGYTF. Here the CDR3 DNA reads TGTGCCAGCAGTTACTCGAGTCCAGGGGCGTATGGCTACACCTTC.

Concerning this clonotype: At one boundary the junction diverges from the germline segment, which might be a read error. This sequence joins TRBV5-5 and TRBJ2-3; weak D call: TRBD1 (5 bases). CDR1 and CDR2 (germline): SGHKS, YYEKEE (reference sequence). CDR3 length: 15 amino acids. The CDR3 nucleotides are TGTGTCAGCAGCCACGCGAGGACAAGGGCAGATACACAGTATTTT. Its protein is CVSSHARTRADTQYF.

The CDR3 bases are TGCAGTGCTAGAGATCGACTAGTGAACACGGATACGCAGTATTTT. Its protein product is CSARDRLVNTDTQYF. The chain links TRBV20-1 to TRBJ2-3, with D perhaps matching TRBD2 (6 bases). There are 15 residues in the CDR3. CDR1 is DFQATT, CDR2 SNEGSKA, per germline (reference sequence). The V end was cut by 0 bases, the J end by 6 bases, with 16 bases between.

This clonotype was counted only a few times. The chain couples TRBV20-1 to TRBJ2-1, with D hard to call. The CDR3 covers 15 residues. Germline loops: CDR1 DFQATT, CDR2 SNEGSKA (reference sequence). The V end lost 5 bases, the J end lost 0 bases, and 14 bases lay between the germline ends. The CDR3 loop is CSAWRSASSYNEQFF. DNA of the CDR3: TGCAGTGCTTGGCGATCGGCAAGCTCCTACAATGAGCAGTTCTTC.

Note on this clonotype: This is likely a read error, given that the CDR3 carries no conserved phenylalanine or tryptophan at its end. The chain has TRBV11-3 and TRBJ2-4, with D maybe TRBD2 (6 bases). Germline V lookup: CDR1 SGHNT, CDR2 YENEEA. V lost 9 bases and J 6 bases, leaving 15 bases between the germline ends. This CDR3 is built from 13 residues. CDR3 sequence: CARRAAGTNIQYL. As DNA, the CDR3 is TGTGCCAGGAGGGCCGCGGGGACAAACATTCAGTACTTA.

To note about this clonotype: Possible read error: a much larger clone is one base away. The chain has TRBV6-2 or TRBV6-3 and TRBJ1-2; 8 nucleotides line up with TRBD1. The CDR3 length is 15 residues. Germline V CDR1 and CDR2: MNHEY, SVGEGT. This CDR3 is CVSSYSGQGYYGYTF. DNA for the CDR3: TGTGTCAGCAGTTACTCCGGACAGGGCTACTATGGCTACACCTTC.

About this clonotype: A much larger clone is a single base away; this may be a read error. Written as DNA, the CDR3 is TGCGCCAGCAGCCCCCGAGGACAGGGAGCCACTGAAGTTTTCTTT. Translating it yields CASSPRGQGATEVFF. The rearrangement uses TRBV4-1 and TRBJ1-1, with 8 nucleotides matching TRBD1. This CDR3 contains 15 residues. The V gene's germline CDR1 is MGHRA and CDR2 YSYEKL.

This chain uses TRBV6-5 with TRBJ1-5, with unresolved D. From germline, CDR1 is MNHEY and CDR2 SVGAGI. Trimming took 4 bases from V and 0 from J, leaving 10 bases between them. The CDR3 is 15 amino acids. The CDR3 coding sequence is TGTGCCAGCAGTTCATTTGTGAATAGCAATCAGCCCCAGCATTTT. Translated: CASSSFVNSNQPQHF.

The chain is built from TRBV6-2 or TRBV6-3 and TRBJ2-7; 9 nucleotides line up with TRBD2. The CDR3 is made up of 15 amino acids. The germline V gene encodes CDR1 MNHEY and CDR2 SVGEGT. V shed 7 bases and J 3 bases; nucleotides not matched to a gene: 10. CDR3 nucleotides: TGTGCCAGCAATTCCACTAGCGGGTTTGTCTACGAGCAGTACTTC. As protein: CASNSTSGFVYEQYF.

About this clonotype itself: Just one base apart from a much larger clone, this may be a read error. The rearrangement links TRBV6-5 to TRBJ1-1, with 8 bases identical to TRBD1. Per the germline V gene, CDR1 is MNHEY and CDR2 is SVGAGI. The CDR3 sequence is 12 residues long. CDR3 bases: TGTGCCAGCAATTACAGGGGGACTGAAGCTTTCTTT. Its protein product is CASNYRGTEAFF.

This clonotype has just one count. The J gene is TRBJ2-1, the V gene TRBV6-1, with D perhaps given as TRBD1 or TRBD2 (5 bases each). The CDR3 consists of 13 residues. V was shortened by 1 base and J by 8 bases, with 9 bases between the two germline ends. Germline lookup yields CDR1 MNHNS and CDR2 SASEGT. CDR3 residues: CASSEGGFDEQFF. The CDR3 coding sequence is TGTGCCAGCAGTGAAGGGGGGTTCGATGAGCAGTTCTTC.

The CDR3 region is CSVSSSGGGFAQYF. DNA of the CDR3: TGCAGCGTTTCAAGTAGCGGGGGTGGGTTTGCCCAGTACTTC. The chain uses TRBV29-1 and TRBJ2-5; 9 positions agree with TRBD2. There are 14 residues in the CDR3. V lost 5 bases and J lost 9; bases outside the gene matches: 13. Germline V gene data show CDR1 as SQVTM and CDR2 as ANQGSEA. Looking up the rest from reference TRBV29-1 and TRBJ2-5 gives the full variable domain: SAVISQKPSRDICQRGTSLTIQCQVDSQVTMMFWYRQQPGQSLTLIATANQGSEATYESGFVIDKFPISRPNLTFSTLTVSNMSPEDSSIYLCSVSSSGGGFAQYFGPGTRLLVL.

This chain connects TRBV28 to TRBJ1-2; D not resolved. The length of the CDR3 is 11 residues. V was shortened by 7 bases and J by 7 bases, with 10 bases between the two germline ends. Per germline, CDR1 MDHEN and CDR2 SYDVKM. The DNA of the CDR3 is TGTGCCAGCAATATCGCTGGTGGCTACACCTTC. As protein: CASNIAGGYTF.